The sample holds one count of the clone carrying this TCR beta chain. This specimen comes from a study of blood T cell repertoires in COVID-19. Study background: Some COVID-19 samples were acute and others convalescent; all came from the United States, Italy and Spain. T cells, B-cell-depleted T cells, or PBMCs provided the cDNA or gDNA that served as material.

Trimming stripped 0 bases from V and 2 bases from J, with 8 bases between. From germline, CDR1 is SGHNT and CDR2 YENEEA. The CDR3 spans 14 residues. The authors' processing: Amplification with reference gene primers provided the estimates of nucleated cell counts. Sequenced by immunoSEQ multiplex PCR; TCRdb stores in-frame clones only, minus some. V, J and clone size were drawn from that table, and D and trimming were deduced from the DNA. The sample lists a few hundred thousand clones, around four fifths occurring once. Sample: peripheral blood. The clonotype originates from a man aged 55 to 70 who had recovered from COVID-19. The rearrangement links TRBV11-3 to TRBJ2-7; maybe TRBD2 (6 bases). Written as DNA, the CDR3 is TGTGCCAGCAGCTTAGATGGGGGGACCTACGAGCAGTACTTC. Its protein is CASSLDGGTYEQYF.